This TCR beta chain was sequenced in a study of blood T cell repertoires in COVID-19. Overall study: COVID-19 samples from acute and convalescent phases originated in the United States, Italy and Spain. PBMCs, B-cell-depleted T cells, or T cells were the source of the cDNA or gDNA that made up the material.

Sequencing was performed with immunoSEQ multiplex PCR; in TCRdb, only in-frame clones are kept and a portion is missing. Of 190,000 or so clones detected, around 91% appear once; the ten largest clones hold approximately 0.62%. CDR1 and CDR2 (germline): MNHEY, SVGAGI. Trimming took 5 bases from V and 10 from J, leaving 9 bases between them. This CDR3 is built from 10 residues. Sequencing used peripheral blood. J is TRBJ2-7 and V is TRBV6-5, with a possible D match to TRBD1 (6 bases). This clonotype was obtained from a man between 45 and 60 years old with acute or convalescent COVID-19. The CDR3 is CASSMGAQYF. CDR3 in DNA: TGTGCCAGCAGTATGGGGGCCCAGTACTTC.